Following are 21 T cell receptor beta chains from one sample sequenced in a study of blood T cell repertoires in COVID-19. Only in-frame clones appear in the TCRdb table, and some are missing; sequencing was by immunoSEQ multiplex PCR. The sample holds about 100,000 clones; 75% to 85% are singletons and the top ten take 4.5% to 5.5%. Sequencing was done on a sample of peripheral blood. The origin of the receptors is an elderly man with COVID-19, enrolled during active disease.

The rearrangement joins TRBV29-1 to TRBJ1-2, with 8 positions matching TRBD1. J lost 6 bases, V lost 1 base, and 16 bases had no gene match. This CDR3 has 17 amino acids. CDR1 and CDR2 from the germline V gene are SQVTM and ANQGSEA. CDR3 nucleotide sequence: TGCAGCGTTGAAGGATATTTGGACGGACAGGGAGAAAATGGCTACACCTTC. Amino acid sequence: CSVEGYLDGQGENGYTF.

J is TRBJ1-1 and V is TRBV18; D unclear. V gave up 0 bases and J gave up 1 base, with 6 bases separating them. The CDR3 runs to 14 residues. Germline CDR1 reads KGHSH; CDR2 reads LQKENI. The CDR3 region is CASSPPVENTEAFF. Written as DNA, the CDR3 is TGTGCCAGCTCACCACCAGTAGAGAACACTGAAGCTTTCTTT. Combining the CDR3 with reference TRBV18 and TRBJ1-1 gives the whole variable domain NAGVMQNPRHLVRRRGQEARLRCSPMKGHSHVYWYRQLPEEGLKFMVYLQKENIIDESGMPKERFSAEFPKEGPSILRIQQVVRGDSAAYFCASSPPVENTEAFFGQGTRLTVV.

The genes are TRBV7-2 and TRBJ2-7; D not resolved. Germline lookup yields CDR1 SGHTA and CDR2 FQGNSA. V lost 5 bases and J lost 0, with 8 bases in between. This CDR3 is built from 13 residues. The CDR3 loop is CASSRLSSYEQYF. CDR3 DNA: TGTGCCAGCAGCCGCCTGAGCTCCTACGAGCAGTACTTC.

This chain connects TRBV7-2 to TRBJ2-2; 9 positions agree with TRBD2. The CDR3 spans 15 residues. Germline assignment: CDR1 SGHTA and CDR2 FQGNSA. After removal of 5 bases from V and 5 bases from J, the junction contained 6 bases not matched to a gene. The CDR3 protein is CASSISGRRTGELFF. The CDR3 DNA sequence: TGTGCCAGCAGCATTAGCGGGAGACGGACCGGGGAGCTGTTTTTT.

The chain recombines TRBV9 with TRBJ1-2; unclear D gene. The germline V gene encodes CDR1 SGDLS and CDR2 YYNGEE. Trimming took off 0 bases at V and 7 bases at J, with 16 bases between the two ends. This CDR3 is built from 15 residues. This CDR3 is CASSVAVTSGGGYTF. CDR3 bases: TGTGCCAGCAGCGTAGCTGTCACTTCGGGAGGTGGCTACACCTTC. The full variable domain, completed using reference TRBV9 and TRBJ1-2, is DSGVTQTPKHLITATGQRVTLRCSPRSGDLSVYWYQQSLDQGLQFLIQYYNGEERAKGNILERFSAQQFPDLHSELNLSSLELGDSALYFCASSVAVTSGGGYTFGSGTRLTVV.

The chain joins TRBV6-5 to TRBJ1-4; D is unresolved. CDR1 is MNHEY, CDR2 SVGAGI, per germline. The CDR3 is 15 amino acids. Deletions cut 2 bases from V and 3 bases from J, with 10 bases between. CDR3 residues: CASSYRSRPNEKLFF. In DNA, the CDR3 is TGTGCCAGCAGTTACAGGTCCAGGCCTAATGAAAAACTGTTTTTT.

With respect to this clone: The junction does not match germline at one end; this may be a read error. The V and J genes are TRBV15 and TRBJ1-2; 9 positions agree with TRBD1. This CDR3 contains 13 residues. Germline V gives CDR1 LNHNV, CDR2 YYDKDF (reference sequence). For the CDR3, the DNA is TGTGCCACCAGCAACACCCTCGGGACAGGGTTTTCCTTC. Translated, it gives CATSNTLGTGFSF.

V gene TRBV20-1 combines with J gene TRBJ2-1; D uncertain. Between the trimmed V and J ends, which lost 3 bases and 10 bases, there was a span of 13 bases. The CDR3 is made up of 12 amino acids. The germline CDR1 and CDR2 sequences are DFQATT and SNEGSKA (reference sequence). In DNA form, the CDR3 reads TGCAGTGCTAGTTCCACCTTCGGGGAGCAGTTCTTC. Its protein is CSASSTFGEQFF.

The chain recombines TRBV12-5 with TRBJ1-1; D ambiguous. The CDR3 is 15 residues long. The V gene's germline CDR1 is LGHNT and CDR2 FRNRAP. Trimming took off 2 bases at V and 0 bases at J, with 10 bases between the two ends. CDR3 loop: CASGLSTPLNTEAFF. The CDR3 nucleotides read TGTGCTAGTGGTTTGTCGACACCTCTGAACACTGAAGCTTTCTTT.

This clone has only one observation. V gene TRBV5-4 combines with J gene TRBJ2-3, with TRBD2 as a possible D gene (6 bases). Germline V gene lookup returns CDR1 SGHNT and CDR2 YYREEE (reference sequence). The CDR3 contains 16 residues. The ends were cut back, 0 bases at V and 0 bases at J, with 11 bases in the middle. CDR3 nucleotides: TGTGCCAGCAGCTTGGACGGCGGGGTCAGCACAGATACGCAGTATTTT. Its protein is CASSLDGGVSTDTQYF.

The chain uses TRBV3-1 (or the pseudogene TRBV3-2) and TRBJ1-5; 10 positions agree with TRBD1. V shed 1 base and J 4 bases; nucleotides not matched to a gene: 7. The CDR3 has 17 residues. The germline V gene encodes CDR1 LGHDT and CDR2 YNNKEL (reference sequence). The CDR3 spells CASSQGQGATNNQPQHF. Written as DNA, the CDR3 is TGTGCCAGCAGCCAAGGACAGGGGGCAACCAATAATCAGCCCCAGCATTTT.

This chain joins TRBV18 and TRBJ1-4; tentatively, D is TRBD1 (5 bases). The CDR3 runs 16 residues. V was clipped by 2 bases and J by 2 bases, with 12 bases between them. CDR1 and CDR2 from the germline V gene are KGHSH and LQKENI. In DNA, the CDR3 is TGTGCCAGCTCACCAATCCAGGGCTACACTAATGAAAAACTGTTTTTT. It specifies CASSPIQGYTNEKLFF.

This chain links TRBV19 with TRBJ2-5; 9 bases agree with TRBD1. V trimming: 6 bases; J trimming: 5 bases; junction bases outside the gene matches: 10. The CDR3 loop spans 15 amino acids. Germline-derived CDR1 and CDR2 are LNHDA and SQIVND (reference sequence). CDR3 amino acids: CASSLTGGAWETQYF. CDR3 DNA: TGTGCCAGTAGCCTCACAGGGGGCGCTTGGGAGACCCAGTACTTC. Full variable domain (remainder filled in from reference TRBV19 and TRBJ2-5): DGGITQSPKYLFRKEGQNVTLSCEQNLNHDAMYWYRQDPGQGLRLIYYSQIVNDFQKGDIAEGYSVSREKKESFPLTVTSAQKNPTAFYLCASSLTGGAWETQYFGPGTRLLVL.

There are a few counts of this clone. The rearrangement uses TRBV19 and TRBJ1-1; D remains unclear. With 4 bases removed from V and 5 bases from J, the gap between germline ends came to 8 bases. CDR3 length: 12 residues. Germline V gene data show CDR1 as LNHDA and CDR2 as SQIVND (reference sequence). The CDR3 DNA sequence: TGTGCCAGTAGTACTAGGAGGACTGAAGCTTTCTTT. This gives the protein CASSTRRTEAFF.

This clone has a handful of counts. The V and J genes are TRBV28 and TRBJ1-1; D unresolved. The CDR3 sequence is 10 residues long. CDR1 is MDHEN, CDR2 SYDVKM, per germline. V was cut by 11 bases and J by 12 bases, with 16 bases left in between. The DNA for the CDR3 is TGTGCCGCGAGCCGGGAGGCGCCTTTCTTT. This translates into CAASREAPFF.

V is TRBV28 and J is TRBJ2-1; maybe TRBD2 (7 bases). This CDR3 comprises 17 residues. Per germline, CDR1 MDHEN and CDR2 SYDVKM. V dropped 8 bases and J dropped 4 bases, with 24 bases sitting between them. Here the CDR3 DNA reads TGTGCCAGCGGGTCACGGGGGGCCGGGGCGCATTACAATGAGCAGTTCTTC. Encoded protein: CASGSRGAGAHYNEQFF.

This chain connects TRBV2 to TRBJ2-2; possible D gene TRBD1, 5 bases. Trimming removed 6 bases from V and 2 bases from J, with 10 bases in between. Germline lookup yields CDR1 SNHLY and CDR2 FYNNEI. The CDR3 extends over 14 amino acids. CDR3 protein: CASRTDRNTGELFF. In nucleotides, the CDR3 is TGTGCCAGCAGGACAGACAGAAACACCGGGGAGCTGTTTTTT.

This chain uses TRBV29-1 with TRBJ2-5; D is perhaps TRBD1 (6 bases). The germline CDR1 and CDR2 sequences are SQVTM and ANQGSEA. CDR3 length equals 14 residues. The V end was cut by 4 bases, the J end by 4 bases, with 16 bases between. CDR3: CSVGPTGFIETQYF. In DNA form, the CDR3 reads TGCAGCGTTGGCCCCACAGGGTTTATAGAGACCCAGTACTTC.

This clone was found once. This chain links TRBV7-2 with TRBJ2-5; 7 positions match TRBD2. Per the germline V gene, CDR1 is SGHTA and CDR2 is FQGNSA. The length of the CDR3 is 15 residues. V lost 5 bases, J lost 4 bases, and 10 bases stayed unmatched. CDR3: CASSRRSGEGETQYF. The CDR3 nucleotides read TGTGCCAGCAGCCGGAGAAGCGGGGAAGGAGAGACCCAGTACTTC.

This chain joins TRBV30 and TRBJ1-5, with D possibly TRBD1 on 5 matching bases. Germline V lookup: CDR1 GTSNPN, CDR2 SVGIG (reference sequence). This CDR3 comprises 14 residues. Trimming removed 4 bases at V and 2 bases at J, with 12 bases between. The CDR3 spells CAWTNGGGNQPQHF. DNA for the CDR3: TGTGCCTGGACTAACGGGGGTGGCAATCAGCCCCAGCATTTT.

This clone was picked up a small number of times. V and J are TRBV7-2 and TRBJ2-1; 8 nucleotides agree with TRBD2. Germline V CDR1 and CDR2: SGHTA, FQGNSA. The CDR3 has 14 residues. J lost 9 bases, V lost 5 bases, and 9 bases had no gene match. The CDR3 loop reads CASSPRPSGSEQFF. In DNA, the CDR3 is TGTGCCAGCAGCCCAAGACCCAGCGGGAGTGAGCAGTTCTTC.